The present TCR beta chain was sequenced within a study of blood T cell repertoires in COVID-19. At the level of the study: There were acute and convalescent COVID-19 samples, and they came from the United States, Italy and Spain. T cells, B-cell-depleted T cells, or PBMCs supplied cDNA or gDNA.

The CDR3 is 14 residues long. V was cut by 3 bases and J by 3 bases, with 9 bases left in between. Looked up from germline, CDR1 is LGHNA and CDR2 is YSLEER. In the source study's methods: Reference gene primer amplification yielded estimated nucleated cell counts. TCRdb keeps only in-frame clones here, not all; method: immunoSEQ multiplex PCR. V and J calls and clone size follow that table, whereas D and trimming were derived from the DNA. Among roughly 93,000 clones, about 85% were seen once, and the ten largest hold around a tenth. The sequence was collected from a woman of 80 years or more with acute or convalescent COVID-19. The sample consisted of peripheral blood. The rearrangement uses TRBV4-3 and TRBJ1-5; D might be TRBD1 (5 bases). Here the CDR3 reads CASSQGLHNQPQHF. The CDR3 nucleotides are TGCGCCAGCAGCCAGGGACTTCACAATCAGCCCCAGCATTTT.